Below are 14 T cell receptor beta chains sequenced from a single sample in a study of human T cells and chemical hapten exposure. Unfractionated whole blood yielded the extracted total RNA. The library gave individual cDNA molecules unique molecular identifiers. TCRdb recomputed calls from the reads with MiXCR, one row per CDR3 protein. Of roughly 3,100 distinct CDR3 sequences listed, 49% are singletons. Sequences were obtained from whole blood. These receptors were taken from a human donor who had alopecia or was a healthy volunteer (not recorded which). Some clones in this sample may be carry-over from other donors' samples. This table probably holds off-target reads from a library built for another chain.

The CDR3 loop is CATSENQGLQETQYF. In nucleotides, the CDR3 is TGTGCCACCAGTGAGAACCAGGGGTTACAAGAGACCCAGTACTTC. The chain links TRBV24-1 to TRBJ2-5; a possible D gene is TRBD1 (6 bases). V lost 4 bases, J lost 2 bases, and 13 bases lay in between. CDR1 is KGHDR and CDR2 is SFDVKD in the germline V gene. The CDR3 spans 15 residues.

This clonotype was seen a handful of times. CDR3 protein: CATALGQSNEQFF. The CDR3 bases are TGTGCCACCGCGCTGGGACAGTCCAATGAGCAGTTCTTC. The rearrangement joins TRBV6-5 to TRBJ2-1, with 7 bases lining up with TRBD1. This CDR3 contains 13 residues. Trimming removed 10 bases from V and 6 bases from J; junction bases left unmatched: 9. From germline, CDR1 is MNHEY and CDR2 SVGAGI.

The V call is TRBV12-3 or TRBV12-4, the J call TRBJ1-4; TRBD1 matches 7 bases. The CDR3 runs to 15 residues. V was clipped by 5 bases and J by 8 bases; unmatched bases: 11. The CDR3 bases are TGTGCCAGCAGTCCCCCGGGACAGCGTCTGGAAAAACTGTTTTTT. Its protein is CASSPPGQRLEKLFF.

As DNA, the CDR3 is TGTGCCAGCAGTCCACTAGTTCCGGAGACCCAGTACTTC. Translation gives CASSPLVPETQYF. The V gene is TRBV2, the J gene TRBJ2-5, with D tentatively TRBD2 (5 bases). V lost 5 bases and J 5 bases, leaving 12 bases between the germline ends. CDR3 length: 13 amino acids. Germline CDR1 reads SNHLY; CDR2 reads FYNNEI.

The chain has TRBV5-4 and TRBJ2-3; D is unresolved. V was clipped by 4 bases and J by 1 base, with 13 bases between them. The CDR3 covers 15 residues. In germline, CDR1 is SGHNT, CDR2 YYREEE (reference sequence). The CDR3 DNA follows: TGTGCCAGCAGCCCCTCGCGCGGAGGCACAGATACGCAGTATTTT. As protein: CASSPSRGGTDTQYF.

V gene TRBV20-1 combines with J gene TRBJ2-7; the D gene is possibly TRBD2 (6 bases). The CDR3 loop spans 11 amino acids. Trimming pared 8 bases from V and 4 bases from J, leaving 12 bases between. Looked up from germline, CDR1 is DFQATT and CDR2 is SNEGSKA (reference sequence). The CDR3, as DNA: TGCAGTTCGGGACTTCGATACGAGCAGTACTTC. Translated, it gives CSSGLRYEQYF.

The chain combines TRBV11-1 with TRBJ2-1; possible D gene TRBD2, 5 bases. Trimming cost V 5 bases and J 2 bases, with 16 bases left between them. The germline CDR1 and CDR2 sequences are SGHAT and FQDESV (reference sequence). This CDR3 contains 16 residues. In nucleotides, the CDR3 is TGTGCCAGCAGCCGCCGCGAGGGATCAGCCTACAATGAGCAGTTCTTC. Translation: CASSRREGSAYNEQFF.

The chain uses TRBV29-1 and TRBJ2-7; TRBD1 might be the D (5 bases). This CDR3 is 10 amino acids long. Germline CDR1 SQVTM, CDR2 ANQGSEA. Trimming took 6 bases from V and 5 from J, leaving 8 bases between them. The CDR3 nucleotides are TGCAGCGTCATAGGGGACGAGCAGTACTTC. Encoded protein: CSVIGDEQYF.

The chain links TRBV7-9 to TRBJ2-5; D is possibly TRBD2 (5 bases). V was trimmed by 8 bases and J by 3 bases, leaving 7 bases between them. CDR3 size: 11 residues. The V gene's germline CDR1 is SEHNR and CDR2 FQNEAQ (reference sequence). The CDR3 region has the DNA TGTGCCAGCCGGGGTGAAGAGACCCAGTACTTC. The encoded protein is CASRGEETQYF.

V usage is TRBV7-2 and J usage is TRBJ2-3; D unclear. V lost 0 bases, J lost 3 bases, and 4 bases lay in between. Germline V gene lookup returns CDR1 SGHTA and CDR2 FQGNSA. The length of the CDR3 is 13 residues. The DNA of the CDR3 is TGTGCCAGCAGCTTAGCACCAACAGATACGCAGTATTTT. Translation gives CASSLAPTDTQYF.

This clonotype came up a few times. The CDR3 DNA follows: TGTGCCAGCAGTCCCTACGAAACCGGGGAGCTGTTTTTT. Its translation: CASSPYETGELFF. The chain joins TRBV6-5 to TRBJ2-2; D uncertain. Trimming removed 5 bases from V and 5 bases from J, with 9 bases in between. CDR1 and CDR2 (germline): MNHEY, SVGAGI. The CDR3 extends over 13 amino acids.

The rearrangement uses TRBV28 and TRBJ2-1; 7 bases line up with TRBD1. The J segment lost 0 bases and the V segment lost 6 bases, leaving 11 bases of the junction unmatched. This CDR3 region has 17 residues. The germline V gene has CDR1 MDHEN and CDR2 SYDVKM. The CDR3, as DNA: TGTGCCAGCAGCCAACCCGGACAGGCGAGCTCCTACAATGAGCAGTTCTTC. This sequence encodes CASSQPGQASSYNEQFF.

The chain links TRBV7-6 to TRBJ2-7; possibly TRBD1 or TRBD2 for D (5 bases each). Germline assignment: CDR1 SGHVS and CDR2 FNYEAQ. V was clipped by 5 bases and J by 12 bases, with 17 bases between them. The CDR3 spans 12 residues. Written as DNA, the CDR3 is TGTGCCAGCAGCCGGGACGTTCGCGATATGTACTTC. Protein product: CASSRDVRDMYF.

The chain is built from TRBV7-2 and TRBJ2-3; the D gene is possibly TRBD2 (5 bases). The V end lost 5 bases, the J end lost 1 base, and 10 bases lay between the germline ends. The CDR3 runs 14 residues. In germline, CDR1 is SGHTA, CDR2 FQGNSA. Written as DNA, the CDR3 is TGTGCCAGCAGCCCGGCCGGGGGCACAGATACGCAGTATTTT. The encoded protein is CASSPAGGTDTQYF.